The T cell receptor beta chain under discussion was sequenced for a study of blood T cell repertoires in COVID-19. Clones were read by immunoSEQ multiplex PCR, and TCRdb kept only the in-frame ones, dropping some. The table records about 360,000 clones, approximately 86% of them present only once. The V gene lost 0 bases and the J gene lost 5 bases, with 8 bases spanning the gap. In germline, CDR1 is SGDLS, CDR2 YYNGEE. CDR3 length: 13 amino acids. The sequencing input was peripheral blood. The chain employs TRBV9 and TRBJ1-1; D not certain. The TCR was taken from a woman aged 55-69 years with COVID-19, enrolled during active disease. CDR3 nucleotide sequence: TGTGCCAGCAGCGTAGCTTTTTCGACTGAAGCTTTCTTT. Translating it yields CASSVAFSTEAFF.